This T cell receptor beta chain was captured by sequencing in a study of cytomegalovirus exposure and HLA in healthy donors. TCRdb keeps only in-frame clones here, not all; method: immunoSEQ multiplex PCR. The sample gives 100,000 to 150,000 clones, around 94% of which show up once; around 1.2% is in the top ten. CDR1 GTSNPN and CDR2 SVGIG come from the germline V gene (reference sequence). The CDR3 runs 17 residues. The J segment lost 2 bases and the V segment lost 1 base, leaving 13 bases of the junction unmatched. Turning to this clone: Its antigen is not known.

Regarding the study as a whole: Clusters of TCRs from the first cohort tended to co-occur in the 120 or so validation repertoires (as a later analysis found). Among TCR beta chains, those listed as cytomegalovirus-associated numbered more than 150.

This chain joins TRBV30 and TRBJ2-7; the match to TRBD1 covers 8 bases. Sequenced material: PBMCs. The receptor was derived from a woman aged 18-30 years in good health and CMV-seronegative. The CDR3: CAWSGRGLSEFTYEQYF. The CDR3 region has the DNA TGTGCCTGGAGTGGCAGGGGGCTTTCTGAATTTACCTACGAGCAGTACTTC.